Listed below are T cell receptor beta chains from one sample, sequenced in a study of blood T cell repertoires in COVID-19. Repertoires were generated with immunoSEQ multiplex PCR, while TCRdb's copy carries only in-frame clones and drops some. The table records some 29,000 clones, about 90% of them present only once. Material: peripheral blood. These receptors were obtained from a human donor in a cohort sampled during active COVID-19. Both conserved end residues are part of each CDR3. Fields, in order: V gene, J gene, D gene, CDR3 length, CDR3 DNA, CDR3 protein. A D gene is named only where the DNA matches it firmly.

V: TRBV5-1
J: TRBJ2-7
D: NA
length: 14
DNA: TGCGCCAGCAGCTTCGGACCGGGGAGCTACGAGCAGTACTTC
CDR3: CASSFGPGSYEQYF

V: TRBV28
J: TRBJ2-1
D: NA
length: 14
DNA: TGTGCCAGCAGTACTATCAGCCTTTACAATGAGCAGTTCTTC
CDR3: CASSTISLYNEQFF

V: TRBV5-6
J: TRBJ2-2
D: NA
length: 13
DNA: TGTGCCAGCAGCCCTCCACGGACCGGGGAGCTGTTTTTT
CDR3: CASSPPRTGELFF

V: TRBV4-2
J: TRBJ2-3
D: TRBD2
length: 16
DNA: TGTGCCAGCAGCCCGCTGAGGGACTACAGCACAGATACGCAGTATTTT
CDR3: CASSPLRDYSTDTQYF

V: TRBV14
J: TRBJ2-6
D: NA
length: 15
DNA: TGTGCCAGCGGACGTGGGGGCACTGGGGCCAACGTCCTGACTTTC
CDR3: CASGRGGTGANVLTF

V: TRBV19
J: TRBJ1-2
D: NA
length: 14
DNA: TGTGCCAGTAGTATTTTGGGGACTTCAGGCGGCTACACCTTC
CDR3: CASSILGTSGGYTF

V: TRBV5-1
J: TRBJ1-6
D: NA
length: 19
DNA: TGCGCCAGCAGCTTGGGAGGTTTCGAGGGGGTAAACTATAATTCACCCCTCCACTTT
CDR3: CASSLGGFEGVNYNSPLHF

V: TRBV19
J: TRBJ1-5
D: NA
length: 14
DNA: TGTGCCAGTAGAATCTCGGGTAGCAATCAGCCCCAGCATTTT
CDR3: CASRISGSNQPQHF

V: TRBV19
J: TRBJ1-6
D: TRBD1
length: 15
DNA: TGTGCCAGTAACCCAGGACAGGCCGGGCATTCACCCCTCCACTTT
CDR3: CASNPGQAGHSPLHF

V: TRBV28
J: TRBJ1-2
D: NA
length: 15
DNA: TGTGCCAGCAGCCCCCAGGAGGGGTACATCTATGGCTACACCTTC
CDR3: CASSPQEGYIYGYTF

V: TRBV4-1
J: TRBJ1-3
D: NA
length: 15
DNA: TGCGCCAGCAGCCAAGCGGGACTAACTGGAAACACCATATATTTT
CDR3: CASSQAGLTGNTIYF

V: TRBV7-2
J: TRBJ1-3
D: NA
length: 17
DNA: TGTGCCAGCAGCTTATCCGGGGGGGGCCGCTCTGGAAACACCATATATTTT
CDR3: CASSLSGGGRSGNTIYF

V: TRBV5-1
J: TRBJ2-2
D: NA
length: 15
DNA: TGCGCCAGCAGCTTTGGTCAGGGGCCGTCCGGGGAGCTGTTTTTT
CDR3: CASSFGQGPSGELFF

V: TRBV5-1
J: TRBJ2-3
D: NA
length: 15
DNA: TGCGCCAGCAGCTTGGGGGGCCCTAGCACAGATACGCAGTATTTT
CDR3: CASSLGGPSTDTQYF

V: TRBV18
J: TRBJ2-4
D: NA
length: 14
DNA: TGTGCCAGCTCACCCACGGGAACGGATGACATTCAGTACTTC
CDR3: CASSPTGTDDIQYF

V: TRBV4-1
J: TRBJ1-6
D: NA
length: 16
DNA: TGCGCCAGCAGCCAGCCCCACGGTGGGGGAGGTTCACCCCTCCACTTT
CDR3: CASSQPHGGGGSPLHF

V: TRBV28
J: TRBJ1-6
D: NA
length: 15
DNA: TGTGCCAGCAGTTTGCCTAATCCGAGTAATTCACCCCTCCACTTT
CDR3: CASSLPNPSNSPLHF

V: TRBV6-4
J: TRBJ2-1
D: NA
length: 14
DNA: TGTGCCAGCAAAATTGGGGGGGGGCCCTATGAGCAGTTCTTC
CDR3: CASKIGGGPYEQFF

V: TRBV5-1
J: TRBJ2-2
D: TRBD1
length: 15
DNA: TGCGCCAGCAGCTTGGTGACAGGGGAGGCCGGGGAGCTGTTTTTT
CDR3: CASSLVTGEAGELFF

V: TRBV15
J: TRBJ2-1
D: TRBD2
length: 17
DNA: TGTGCCACCAGCGCACCCGGGACTAGCGGGGGGGCGCGAGAGCAGTTCTTC
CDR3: CATSAPGTSGGAREQFF